This T cell receptor beta chain was identified in a study of breast tumors, draining lymph nodes, adjacent tissues. Using its own MiXCR run on the multiplex PCR reads, TCRdb lists one record per CDR3 protein. The data show over 150,000 distinct CDR3 sequences, approximately 33% seen once. This clonotype was observed many times. What it recognizes is unknown. Samples came from axillary lymph nodes draining the breast cancer. Findings and limits, study-wide: Tumor TCR diversity was below lymph nodes but above nontumor tissue. Data fit most tumor T cells coming from lymph node, expanding in tumor. Luminal-like breast cancer showed significantly greater tumor-nontumor repertoire similarity than basal-like breast cancer did.

This CDR3 has 13 residues. CDR1 KGHSH and CDR2 LQKENI come from the germline V gene. V trimming: 8 bases; J trimming: 3 bases; junction bases outside the gene matches: 6. The chain links TRBV18 to TRBJ1-2; 7 bases are shared with TRBD1. Sequenced input: axillary lymph node tissue. The TCR sequence derives from a female donor with breast cancer. Some clones in this sample may be carry-over from other donors' samples. The CDR3 coding sequence is TGTGCCAGCAGCCCAGGGGGGGACTATGGCTACACCTTC. Residues: CASSPGGDYGYTF.